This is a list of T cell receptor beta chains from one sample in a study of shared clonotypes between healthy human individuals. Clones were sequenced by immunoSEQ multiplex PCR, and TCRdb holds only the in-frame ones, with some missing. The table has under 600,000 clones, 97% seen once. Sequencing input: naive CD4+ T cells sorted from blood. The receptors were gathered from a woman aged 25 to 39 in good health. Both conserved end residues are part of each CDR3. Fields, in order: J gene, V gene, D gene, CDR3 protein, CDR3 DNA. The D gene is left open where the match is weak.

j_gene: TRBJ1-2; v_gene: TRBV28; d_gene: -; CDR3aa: CASSSGGDGYTF; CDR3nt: TGTGCCAGCAGTTCCGGGGGAGACGGCTACACCTTC
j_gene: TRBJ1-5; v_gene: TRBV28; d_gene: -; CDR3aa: CASSPNARVGNQPQHF; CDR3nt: TGTGCCAGCAGCCCTAACGCAAGGGTTGGCAATCAGCCCCAGCATTTT
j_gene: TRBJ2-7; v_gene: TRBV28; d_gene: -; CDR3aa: CASSPLGDLTYEQYF; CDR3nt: TGTGCCAGCAGCCCCCTTGGGGACCTTACCTACGAGCAGTACTTC
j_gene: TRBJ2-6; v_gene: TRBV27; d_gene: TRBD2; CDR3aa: CASSFHGLAESSGANVLTF; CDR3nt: TGTGCCAGCAGTTTCCACGGACTAGCGGAAAGCTCTGGGGCCAACGTCCTGACTTTC
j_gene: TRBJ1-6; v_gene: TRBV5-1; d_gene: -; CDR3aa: CASSFGTNSPLHF; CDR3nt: TGCGCCAGCAGCTTTGGCACTAATTCACCCCTCCACTTT
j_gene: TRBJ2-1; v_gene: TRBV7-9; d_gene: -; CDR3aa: CASSFIDNEQFF; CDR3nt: TGTGCCAGCAGCTTTATTGACAATGAGCAGTTCTTC
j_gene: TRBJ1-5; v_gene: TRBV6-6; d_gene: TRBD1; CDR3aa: CASSYKQGGNQPQHF; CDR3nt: TGTGCCAGCAGTTACAAGCAGGGGGGCAATCAGCCCCAGCATTTT
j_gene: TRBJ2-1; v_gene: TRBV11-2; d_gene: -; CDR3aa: CASSTEGPAAEQFF; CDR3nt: TGTGCCAGCAGCACCGAAGGACCAGCGGCTGAGCAGTTCTTC
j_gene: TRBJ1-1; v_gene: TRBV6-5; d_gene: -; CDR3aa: CASSYDGGATNTEAFF; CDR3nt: TGTGCCAGCAGTTATGATGGGGGGGCTACGAACACTGAAGCTTTCTTT
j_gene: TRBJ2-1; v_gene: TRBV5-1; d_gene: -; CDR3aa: CASSLGGDDEQFF; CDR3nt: TGCGCCAGCAGCTTGGGCGGGGACGATGAGCAGTTCTTC
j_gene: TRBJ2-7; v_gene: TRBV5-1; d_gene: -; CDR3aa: CASSLEGFGQYF; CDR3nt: TGCGCCAGCAGCTTGGAGGGGTTTGGGCAGTACTTC
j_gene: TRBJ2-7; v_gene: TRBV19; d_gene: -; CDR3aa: CASRETGTSYEQYF; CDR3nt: TGTGCCAGTAGGGAGACAGGAACCTCCTACGAGCAGTACTTC
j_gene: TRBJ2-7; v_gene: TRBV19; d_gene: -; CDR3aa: CASRFGGGSSYEQYF; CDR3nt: TGTGCCAGTAGGTTCGGAGGCGGTAGCTCCTACGAGCAGTACTTC
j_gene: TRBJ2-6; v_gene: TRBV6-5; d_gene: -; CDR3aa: CASSYSDSGANVLTF; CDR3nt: TGTGCCAGCAGTTACTCGGACTCTGGGGCCAACGTCCTGACTTTC
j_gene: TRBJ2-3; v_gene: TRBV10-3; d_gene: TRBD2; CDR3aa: CAISETSGSADTQYF; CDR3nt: TGTGCCATCAGTGAGACTAGCGGGAGCGCAGATACGCAGTATTTT
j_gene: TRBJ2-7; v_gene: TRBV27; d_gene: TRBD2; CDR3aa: CASSPHLTPGTSGRSYEQYF; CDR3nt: TGTGCCAGCAGTCCCCACCTCACCCCCGGGACTAGCGGGAGGAGCTACGAGCAGTACTTC